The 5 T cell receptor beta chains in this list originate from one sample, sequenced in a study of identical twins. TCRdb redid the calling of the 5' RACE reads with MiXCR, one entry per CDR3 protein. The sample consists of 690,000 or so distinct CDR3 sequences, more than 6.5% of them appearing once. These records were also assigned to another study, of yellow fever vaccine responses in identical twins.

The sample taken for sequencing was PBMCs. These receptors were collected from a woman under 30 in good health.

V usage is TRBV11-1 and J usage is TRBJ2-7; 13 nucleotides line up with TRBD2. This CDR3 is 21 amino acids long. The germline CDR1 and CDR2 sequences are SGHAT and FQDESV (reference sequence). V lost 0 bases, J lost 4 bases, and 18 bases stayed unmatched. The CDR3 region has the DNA TGTGCCAGCAGCTTAGCGGGGCTGGGACTAGCGGGAACAAAACCTTTTTACGAGCAGTACTTC. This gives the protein CASSLAGLGLAGTKPFYEQYF.

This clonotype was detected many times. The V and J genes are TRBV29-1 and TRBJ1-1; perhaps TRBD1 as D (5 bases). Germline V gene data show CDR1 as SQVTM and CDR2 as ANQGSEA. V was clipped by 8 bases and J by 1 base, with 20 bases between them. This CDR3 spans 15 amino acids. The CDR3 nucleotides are TGCAGCCTAACATCACCCGGGACCTCGAACACTGAAGCTTTCTTT. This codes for CSLTSPGTSNTEAFF.

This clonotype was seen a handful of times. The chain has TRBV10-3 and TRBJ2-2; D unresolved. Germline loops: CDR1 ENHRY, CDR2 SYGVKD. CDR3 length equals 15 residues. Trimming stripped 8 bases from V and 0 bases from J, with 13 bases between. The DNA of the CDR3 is TGTGCCATCTTAGTCGGCCACGCGAACACCGGGGAGCTGTTTTTT. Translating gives CAILVGHANTGELFF.

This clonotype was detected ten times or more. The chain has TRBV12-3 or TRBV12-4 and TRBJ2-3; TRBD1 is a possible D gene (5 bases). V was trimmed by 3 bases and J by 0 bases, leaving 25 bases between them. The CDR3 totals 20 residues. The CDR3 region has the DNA TGTGCCAGCAGTTTGGTCTACAGGTTCACCCTGCCCACTAGCACAGATACGCAGTATTTT. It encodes CASSLVYRFTLPTSTDTQYF.

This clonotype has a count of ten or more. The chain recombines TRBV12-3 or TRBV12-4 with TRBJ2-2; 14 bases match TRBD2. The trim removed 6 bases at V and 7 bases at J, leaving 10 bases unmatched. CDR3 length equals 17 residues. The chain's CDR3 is CASRPGLAGGSGGELFF. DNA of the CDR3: TGTGCCAGCAGACCAGGACTAGCGGGAGGTTCGGGCGGGGAGCTGTTTTTT.